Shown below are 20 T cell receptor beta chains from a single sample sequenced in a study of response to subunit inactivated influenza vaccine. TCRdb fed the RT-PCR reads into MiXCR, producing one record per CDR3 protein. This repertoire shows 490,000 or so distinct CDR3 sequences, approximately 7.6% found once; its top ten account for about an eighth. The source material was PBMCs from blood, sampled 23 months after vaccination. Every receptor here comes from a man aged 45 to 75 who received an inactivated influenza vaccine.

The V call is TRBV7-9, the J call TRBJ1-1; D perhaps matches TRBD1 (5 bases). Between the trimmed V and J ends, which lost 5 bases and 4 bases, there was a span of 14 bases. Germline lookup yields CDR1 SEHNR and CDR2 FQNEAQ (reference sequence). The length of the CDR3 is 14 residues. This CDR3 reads CASSHGRGGTEAFF. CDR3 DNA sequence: TGTGCCAGCAGCCACGGACGGGGCGGCACTGAAGCTTTCTTT.

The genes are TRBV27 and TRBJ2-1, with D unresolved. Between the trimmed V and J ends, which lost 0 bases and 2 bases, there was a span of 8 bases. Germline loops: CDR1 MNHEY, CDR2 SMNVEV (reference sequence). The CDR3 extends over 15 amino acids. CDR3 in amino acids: CASSLSSAPYNEQFF. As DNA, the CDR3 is TGTGCCAGCAGTTTATCGTCAGCCCCCTACAATGAGCAGTTCTTC.

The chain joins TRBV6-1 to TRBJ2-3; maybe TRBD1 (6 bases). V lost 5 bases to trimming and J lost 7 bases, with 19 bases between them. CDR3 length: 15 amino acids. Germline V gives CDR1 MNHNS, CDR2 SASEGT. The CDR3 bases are TGTGCCAGCAGTCAACAGGGACGCGTGGGCAATACGCAGTATTTT. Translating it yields CASSQQGRVGNTQYF.

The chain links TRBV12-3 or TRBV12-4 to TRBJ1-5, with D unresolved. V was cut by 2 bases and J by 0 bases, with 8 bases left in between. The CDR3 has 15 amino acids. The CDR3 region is CASSLLGCSNQPQHF. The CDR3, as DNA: TGTGCCAGCAGTTTATTGGGATGTAGCAATCAGCCCCAGCATTTT.

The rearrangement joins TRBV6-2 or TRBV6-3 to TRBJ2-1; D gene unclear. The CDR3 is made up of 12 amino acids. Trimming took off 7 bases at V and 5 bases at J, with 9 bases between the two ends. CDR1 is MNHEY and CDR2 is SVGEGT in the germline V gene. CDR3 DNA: TGTGCCAGCACCAGAGATCACAATGAGCAGTTCTTC. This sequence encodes CASTRDHNEQFF.

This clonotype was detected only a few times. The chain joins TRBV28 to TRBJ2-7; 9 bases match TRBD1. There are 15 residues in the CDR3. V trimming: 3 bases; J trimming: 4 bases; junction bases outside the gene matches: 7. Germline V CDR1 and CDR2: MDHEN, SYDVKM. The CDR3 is CASSFPDRGGYEQYF. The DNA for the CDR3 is TGTGCCAGCAGTTTCCCCGACAGGGGGGGGTACGAGCAGTACTTC.

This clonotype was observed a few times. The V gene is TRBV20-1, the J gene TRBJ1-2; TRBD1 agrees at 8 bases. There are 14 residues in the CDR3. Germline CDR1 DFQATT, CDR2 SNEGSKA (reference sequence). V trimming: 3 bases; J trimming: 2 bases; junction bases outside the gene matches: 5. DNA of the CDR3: TGCAGTGCTAGTCATACAGGGGGGAACTATGGCTACACCTTC. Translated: CSASHTGGNYGYTF.

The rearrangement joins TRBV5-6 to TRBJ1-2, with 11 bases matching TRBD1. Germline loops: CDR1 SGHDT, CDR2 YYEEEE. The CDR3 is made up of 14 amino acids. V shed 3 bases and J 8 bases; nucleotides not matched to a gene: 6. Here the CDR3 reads CASSSGQGVWGYTF. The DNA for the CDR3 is TGTGCCAGCAGCTCGGGACAGGGGGTTTGGGGCTACACCTTC.

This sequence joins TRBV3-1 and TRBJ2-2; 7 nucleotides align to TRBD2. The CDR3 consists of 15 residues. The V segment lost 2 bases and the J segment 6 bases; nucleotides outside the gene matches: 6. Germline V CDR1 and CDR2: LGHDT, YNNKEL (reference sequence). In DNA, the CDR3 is TGTGCCAGCAGCCAAAGTGGGAGGGCAGCCGGGGAGCTGTTTTTT. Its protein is CASSQSGRAAGELFF.

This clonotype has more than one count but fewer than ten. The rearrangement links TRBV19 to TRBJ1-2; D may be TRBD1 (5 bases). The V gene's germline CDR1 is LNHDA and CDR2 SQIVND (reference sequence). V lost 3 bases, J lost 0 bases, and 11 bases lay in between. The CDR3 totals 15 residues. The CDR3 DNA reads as TGTGCCAGTAGTATCGGGGCACGAACTAACTATGGCTACACCTTC. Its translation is CASSIGARTNYGYTF.

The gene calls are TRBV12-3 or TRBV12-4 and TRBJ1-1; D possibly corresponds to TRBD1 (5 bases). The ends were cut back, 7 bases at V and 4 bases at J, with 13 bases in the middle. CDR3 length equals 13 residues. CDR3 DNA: TGTGCCAGCACCTCCGGGGGTAGCACTGAAGCTTTCTTT. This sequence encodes CASTSGGSTEAFF.

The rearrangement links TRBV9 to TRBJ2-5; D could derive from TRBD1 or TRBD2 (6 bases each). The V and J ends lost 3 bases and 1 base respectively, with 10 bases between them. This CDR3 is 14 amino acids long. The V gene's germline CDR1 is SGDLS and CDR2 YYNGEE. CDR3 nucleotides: TGTGCCAGCAGCGCGGGGGCTCCCCAAGAGACCCAGTACTTC. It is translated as CASSAGAPQETQYF.

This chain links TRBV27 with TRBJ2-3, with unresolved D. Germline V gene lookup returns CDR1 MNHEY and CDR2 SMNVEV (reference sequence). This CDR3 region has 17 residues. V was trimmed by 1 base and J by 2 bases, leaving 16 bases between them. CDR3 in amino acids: CASSLLGSLGFTDTQYF. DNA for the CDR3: TGTGCCAGCAGTTTATTGGGGTCCCTGGGTTTCACAGATACGCAGTATTTT.

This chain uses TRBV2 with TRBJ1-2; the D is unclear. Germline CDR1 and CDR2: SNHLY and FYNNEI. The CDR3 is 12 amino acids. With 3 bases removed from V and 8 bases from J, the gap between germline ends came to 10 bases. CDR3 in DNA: TGTGCCAGCAGTGAGTTCATAGCGGGCTACACCTTC. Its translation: CASSEFIAGYTF. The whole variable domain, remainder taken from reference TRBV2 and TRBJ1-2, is EPEVTQTPSHQVTQMGQEVILRCVPISNHLYFYWYRQILGQKVEFLVSFYNNEISEKSEIFDDQFSVERPDGSNFTLKIRSTKLEDSAMYFCASSEFIAGYTFGSGTRLTVV.

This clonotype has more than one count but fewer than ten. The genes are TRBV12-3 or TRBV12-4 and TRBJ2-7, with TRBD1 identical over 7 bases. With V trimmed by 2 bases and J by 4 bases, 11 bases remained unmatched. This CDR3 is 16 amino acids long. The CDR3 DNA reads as TGTGCCAGCAGTTTACGACCGGGACAGAGGAAATACGAGCAGTACTTC. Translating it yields CASSLRPGQRKYEQYF.

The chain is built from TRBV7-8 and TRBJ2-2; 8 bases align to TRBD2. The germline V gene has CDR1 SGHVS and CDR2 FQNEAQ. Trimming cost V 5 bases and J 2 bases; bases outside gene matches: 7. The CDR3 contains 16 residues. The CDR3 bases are TGTGCCAGCAGCGATCGCGGGAGGACCAACACCGGGGAGCTGTTTTTT. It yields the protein CASSDRGRTNTGELFF.

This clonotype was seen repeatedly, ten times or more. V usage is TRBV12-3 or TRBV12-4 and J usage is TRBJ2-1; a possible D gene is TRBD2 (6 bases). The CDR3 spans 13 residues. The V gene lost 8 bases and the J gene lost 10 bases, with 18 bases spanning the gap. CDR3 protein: CASSNKGGAEQFF. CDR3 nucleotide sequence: TGTGCCAGCTCCAATAAAGGCGGGGCCGAGCAGTTCTTC.

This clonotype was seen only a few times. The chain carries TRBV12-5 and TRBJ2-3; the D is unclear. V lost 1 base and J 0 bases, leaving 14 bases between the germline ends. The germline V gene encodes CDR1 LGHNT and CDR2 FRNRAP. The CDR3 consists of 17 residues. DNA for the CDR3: TGTGCTAGTGGTTTGGGAAGGACCGCACATAGCACAGATACGCAGTATTTT. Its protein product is CASGLGRTAHSTDTQYF.

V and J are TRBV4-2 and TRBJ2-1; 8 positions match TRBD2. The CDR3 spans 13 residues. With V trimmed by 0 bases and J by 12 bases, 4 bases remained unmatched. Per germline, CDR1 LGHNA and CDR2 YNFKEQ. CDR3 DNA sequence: TGTGCCAGCAGCCAAGAGGCGGGACTAGGGCAGTTCTTC. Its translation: CASSQEAGLGQFF.

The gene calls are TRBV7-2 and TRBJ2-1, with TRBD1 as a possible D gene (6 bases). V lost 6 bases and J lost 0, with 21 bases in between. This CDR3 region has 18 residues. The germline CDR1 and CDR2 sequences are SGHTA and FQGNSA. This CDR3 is CASSKNAGTSSSYNEQFF. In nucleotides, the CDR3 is TGTGCCAGCAGTAAGAACGCCGGGACATCGAGCTCCTACAATGAGCAGTTCTTC.